The 17 T cell receptor beta chains below all came from one sample that was sequenced in a study of shared clonotypes between healthy human individuals. The protocol was immunoSEQ multiplex PCR, while the TCRdb copy is restricted to in-frame clones and leaves out a portion. This sample has 850,000 to 1,200,000 clones, with around four fifths found just once. Sequenced: memory CD4+ T cells sorted from blood. Subset given: CD45RA-negative fraction. Receptors were obtained from a man between 18 and 35 years old in good health.

This chain links TRBV7-6 with TRBJ2-7; the D is unclear. Trimming pared 3 bases from V and 1 base from J, leaving 10 bases between. CDR1 SGHVS and CDR2 FNYEAQ come from the germline V gene. The CDR3 has 14 residues. CDR3 sequence: CASSLNVGSYEQYF. The DNA for the CDR3 is TGTGCCAGCAGCTTGAACGTCGGATCCTACGAGCAGTACTTC.

V gene TRBV2 combines with J gene TRBJ2-5; possible D gene TRBD1, 6 bases. The CDR3 extends over 12 amino acids. CDR1 is SNHLY and CDR2 is FYNNEI in the germline V gene. Trimming stripped 6 bases from V and 1 base from J, with 6 bases between. The chain's CDR3 is CASRDSQETQYF. CDR3 bases: TGTGCCAGCAGGGACAGCCAAGAGACCCAGTACTTC.

The rearrangement uses TRBV10-3 and TRBJ2-3; TRBD1 matches 8 bases. This CDR3 has 19 residues. Germline CDR1 and CDR2: ENHRY and SYGVKD. Germline trimming cut 7 bases from V and 2 bases from J; bases unmatched to any gene: 20. The CDR3 DNA follows: TGTGCCATCACCACAGGGATCCACGGACAGGGTGGGTCCACAGATACGCAGTATTTT. As protein: CAITTGIHGQGGSTDTQYF.

This clone has a handful of counts. V is TRBV7-9 and J is TRBJ1-2; D is ambiguous. The CDR3 has 15 residues. The ends were cut back, 1 base at V and 8 bases at J, with 17 bases in the middle. Germline V CDR1 and CDR2: SEHNR, FQNEAQ (reference sequence). CDR3 sequence reads: CASSLEVPTTIGYTF. In DNA form, the CDR3 reads TGTGCCAGCAGCTTAGAAGTTCCAACCACGATAGGCTACACCTTC. Variable domain in full (rest from reference TRBV7-9 and TRBJ1-2): DTGVSQNPRHKITKRGQNVTFRCDPISEHNRLYWYRQTLGQGPEFLTYFQNEAQLEKSRLLSDRFSAERPKGSFSTLEIQRTEQGDSAMYLCASSLEVPTTIGYTFGSGTRLTVV.

The rearrangement joins TRBV11-2 to TRBJ2-2; 8 positions agree with TRBD2. This CDR3 has 15 amino acids. Per the germline V gene, CDR1 is SGHAT and CDR2 is FQNNGV. The V gene end was trimmed by 7 bases and the J gene end by 5 bases; junction bases not matched to a gene: 9. CDR3 nucleotides: TGTGCCAGCATGGGACTAGTTCTATATACCGGGGAGCTGTTTTTT. Translated, it gives CASMGLVLYTGELFF. The whole variable domain, filled in from reference TRBV11-2 and TRBJ2-2, reads EAGVAQSPRYKIIEKRQSVAFWCNPISGHATLYWYQQILGQGPKLLIQFQNNGVVDDSQLPKDRFSAERLKGVDSTLKIQPAKLEDSAVYLCASMGLVLYTGELFFGEGSRLTVL.

This clone has only one observation. The chain is built from TRBV28 and TRBJ1-2; the D is unclear. Germline V lookup: CDR1 MDHEN, CDR2 SYDVKM. Deletions cut 6 bases from V and 2 bases from J, with 10 bases between. This CDR3 is 13 amino acids long. The CDR3 loop is CASRQVGNYGYTF. The CDR3 DNA reads as TGTGCCAGCAGGCAAGTAGGAAACTATGGCTACACCTTC.

The V call is TRBV6-1, the J call TRBJ2-5; unclear D gene. Trimming took 2 bases from V and 4 from J, leaving 5 bases between them. There are 12 residues in the CDR3. The germline V gene has CDR1 MNHNS and CDR2 SASEGT. The chain's CDR3 is CASSEWGETQYF. The DNA for the CDR3 is TGTGCCAGCAGTGAATGGGGAGAGACCCAGTACTTC.

The CDR3 loop reads CASSLEGVNEQFF. The CDR3 DNA reads TGTGCCAGCAGCTTAGAGGGCGTCAATGAGCAGTTCTTC. The chain has TRBV11-3 and TRBJ2-1, with D unresolved. The CDR3 has 13 amino acids. Germline CDR1 is SGHNT and CDR2 is YENEEA. V dropped 0 bases and J dropped 6 bases, with 6 bases sitting between them.

V usage is TRBV11-2 and J usage is TRBJ2-3, with D possibly being TRBD1 (5 bases). Trimming stripped 2 bases from V and 0 bases from J, with 9 bases between. The V gene's germline CDR1 is SGHAT and CDR2 FQNNGV. The CDR3 has 15 amino acids. The CDR3 DNA reads TGTGCCAGCAGCTTAAGGGGCTCGAGCACAGATACGCAGTATTTT. Its translation: CASSLRGSSTDTQYF.

The chain carries TRBV5-1 and TRBJ2-5; 7 nucleotides line up with TRBD1. This CDR3 region has 15 residues. CDR1 and CDR2 from the germline V gene are SGHRS and YFSETQ. Losses at the gene ends were 3 bases for V and 5 bases for J; bases not matched to a gene: 10. CDR3 sequence: CASSYQGGHRETQYF. As DNA, the CDR3 is TGCGCCAGCAGCTACCAAGGGGGCCATCGGGAGACCCAGTACTTC.

This clone has only one observation. The chain links TRBV10-3 to TRBJ1-3; D unclear. The V end was cut by 8 bases, the J end by 1 base, with 15 bases between. Germline V gives CDR1 ENHRY, CDR2 SYGVKD. The CDR3 covers 15 residues. CDR3 nucleotide sequence: TGTGCCATCGGGCGGGGTTCCCCTTCTGGAAACACCATATATTTT. This gives the protein CAIGRGSPSGNTIYF.

The chain joins TRBV28 to TRBJ1-6; 7 positions match TRBD1. The CDR3 covers 14 residues. The V segment lost 6 bases and the J segment 7 bases; nucleotides outside the gene matches: 6. In germline, CDR1 is MDHEN, CDR2 SYDVKM. The CDR3 DNA sequence: TGTGCCAGCAGGACTACAGGGGAAAATTCACCCCTCCACTTT. It codes for CASRTTGENSPLHF.

The rearrangement links TRBV10-1 to TRBJ2-7; 8 nucleotides line up with TRBD2. CDR1 is WNHNN and CDR2 is SYGVQD in the germline V gene (reference sequence). This CDR3 is 15 amino acids long. V was pared by 8 bases and J by 3 bases, with 12 bases of the junction left unmatched. The CDR3 DNA follows: TGCGCCAGCGCACCGTGGACTAGCCATTTCTACGAGCAGTACTTC. This gives the protein CASAPWTSHFYEQYF.

The chain recombines TRBV16 with TRBJ1-6, with 10 bases aligning to TRBD1. Germline assignment: CDR1 KGHSY and CDR2 FQNENV. This CDR3 contains 15 residues. V lost 3 bases and J lost 8; bases outside the gene matches: 4. In DNA form, the CDR3 reads TGTGCCAGCAGCCACCGGGACAGGGGATATTCACCCCTCCACTTT. This translates into CASSHRDRGYSPLHF.

The gene calls are TRBV9 and TRBJ2-1; TRBD2 might be the D (6 bases). The CDR3 sequence is 15 residues long. Germline V gives CDR1 SGDLS, CDR2 YYNGEE. The V gene lost 0 bases and the J gene lost 8 bases, with 15 bases spanning the gap. CDR3 DNA sequence: TGTGCCAGCAGCGTAGCGGCTAGCGAAAGGGATGAGCAGTTCTTC. Its protein is CASSVAASERDEQFF.

The chain uses TRBV5-4 and TRBJ2-3; no definite D call. Trimming cost V 4 bases and J 9 bases, with 15 bases left between them. The CDR3 sequence is 13 residues long. Germline loops: CDR1 SGHNT, CDR2 YYREEE (reference sequence). CDR3 amino acids: CASSGKEGRTQYF. Here the CDR3 DNA reads TGTGCCAGCAGCGGAAAGGAAGGGCGGACGCAGTATTTT.

The chain couples TRBV9 to TRBJ2-1, with 8 nucleotides matching TRBD2. CDR3 length: 17 residues. Germline trimming cut 4 bases from V and 0 bases from J; bases unmatched to any gene: 9. Germline assignment: CDR1 SGDLS and CDR2 YYNGEE. CDR3 sequence: CASSFLERESSYNEQFF. Written as DNA, the CDR3 is TGTGCCAGCAGCTTCCTAGAGCGGGAGAGCTCCTACAATGAGCAGTTCTTC.